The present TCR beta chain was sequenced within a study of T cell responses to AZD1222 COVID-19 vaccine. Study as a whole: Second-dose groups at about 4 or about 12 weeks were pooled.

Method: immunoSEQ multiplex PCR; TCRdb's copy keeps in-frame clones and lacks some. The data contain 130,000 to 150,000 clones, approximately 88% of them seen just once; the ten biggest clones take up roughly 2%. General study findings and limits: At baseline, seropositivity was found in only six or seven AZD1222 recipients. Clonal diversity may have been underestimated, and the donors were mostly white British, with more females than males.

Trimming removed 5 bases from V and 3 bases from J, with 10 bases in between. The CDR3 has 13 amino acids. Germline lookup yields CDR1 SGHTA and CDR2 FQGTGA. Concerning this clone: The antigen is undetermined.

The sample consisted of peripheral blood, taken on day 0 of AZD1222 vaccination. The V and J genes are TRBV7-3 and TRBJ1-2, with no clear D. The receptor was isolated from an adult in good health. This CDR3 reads CASSLFGDYGYTF. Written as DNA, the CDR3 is TGTGCCAGCAGCCTTTTCGGAGACTATGGCTACACCTTC.